This TCR beta chain was found in a study of CD8+CD57+ T cells in acquired aplastic anemia. Patients sequenced had flow cytometry evidence of CD8+CD57+ cell expansion. Untreated patients provided the blood samples, with no therapy given before sampling. TCR beta VDJ and CDR3 profiling used genomic DNA as template. One entry per CDR3 protein, called by TCRdb with MiXCR from the reads. This table has about 75,000 distinct CDR3 sequences, around 70% appearing once. With 2 bases clipped from V and 6 bases from J, the junction kept 9 bases outside the gene matches. Germline CDR1 SGHTA, CDR2 FQGNSA. The length of the CDR3 is 15 residues.

Specimen: sorted CD4+, CD8+, or CD8+CD57+ T cells (not recorded which) from PBMCs. The genes are TRBV7-2 and TRBJ2-7, with 8 bases identical to TRBD2. This TCR came from a human donor with aplastic anemia. The DNA for the CDR3 is TGTGCCAGCAGCTTAAGTAGTGGGACTAGGAGCGAGCAGTACTTC. Translating gives CASSLSSGTRSEQYF.